These T cell receptor beta chains were read from a single sample in a study of OX40 agonist ivuxolimab in advanced cancers. The repertoire was sequenced with immunoSEQ multiplex PCR; TCRdb's copy has only in-frame clones and lacks some. The repertoire includes under 70,000 clones, 86% of them detected once, and 1% to 1.5% sits in the top ten. This specimen was CD4+ or CD8+ T cells sorted from blood, taken in a trial of the OX40 agonist ivuxolimab. The origin of the receptors is an adult with an advanced solid tumor such as melanoma, head and neck, liver or kidney cancer. Each CDR3 is given with its conserved first and last residue. A D gene is named only where the DNA matches it firmly. Only some rows state a clone size, as once, few, many or a class for expanded clones.

length: 14
D: -
V: TRBV21-1
J: TRBJ1-3
size: -
DNA: TGTGCCAGCAGCAAAGCCGGACAGGAACAGTTCATATATTTT
CDR3: CASSKAGQEQFIYF

length: 14
D: TRBD2
V: TRBV18
J: TRBJ2-1
size: -
DNA: TGTGCCAGCTCACCAGACACTAGCGGGAATGAGCAGTTCTTC
CDR3: CASSPDTSGNEQFF

length: 16
D: TRBD2
V: TRBV10-3
J: TRBJ2-1
size: -
DNA: TGTGCCATCAGCCCCCTGACAGCGGGAGGGTACAATGAGCAGTTCTTC
CDR3: CAISPLTAGGYNEQFF

length: 15
D: -
V: TRBV6-5
J: TRBJ2-7
size: -
DNA: TGTGCCAGCAGTGCACCAAGCCTGGGGGGAGCCGAGCAGTACTTC
CDR3: CASSAPSLGGAEQYF

length: 16
D: -
V: TRBV5-6
J: TRBJ2-5
size: -
DNA: TGTGCCAGCAGCTTGAAACGGGCGACACCGCTGGAGACCCAGTACTTC
CDR3: CASSLKRATPLETQYF

length: 13
D: -
V: TRBV6-5
J: TRBJ1-6
size: -
DNA: TGTGCCAGCAGCCCTGAAGACAATTCACCCCTCCACTTT
CDR3: CASSPEDNSPLHF

length: 14
D: -
V: TRBV5-1
J: TRBJ2-7
size: -
DNA: TGCGCCAGCAGCTTGGGGCCAGGGTTGAGCGAGCAGTACTTC
CDR3: CASSLGPGLSEQYF

length: 16
D: TRBD2
V: TRBV12-5
J: TRBJ2-1
size: once
DNA: TGTGCTAGTGGACTAAGCGGGAGGAGCTCCTACAATGAGCAGTTCTTC
CDR3: CASGLSGRSSYNEQFF

length: 16
D: TRBD2
V: TRBV6-1
J: TRBJ2-1
size: -
DNA: TGTGCCAGCAGTGAACTAGCGGGGCCGCTCTACAATGAGCAGTTCTTC
CDR3: CASSELAGPLYNEQFF

length: 15
D: -
V: TRBV7-3
J: TRBJ2-1
size: -
DNA: TGTGCCAGCAAAAAAGGGGCGGGGCTCCAGGATGAGCAGTTCTTC
CDR3: CASKKGAGLQDEQFF

length: 15
D: -
V: TRBV19
J: TRBJ1-2
size: medium-sized
DNA: TGTGCCAGTAGTTGGGGTGGATCCTTCAACTATGGCTACACCTTC
CDR3: CASSWGGSFNYGYTF

length: 16
D: -
V: TRBV18
J: TRBJ1-3
size: -
DNA: TGTGCCAGCTCAGTGGACTTCCAGAGCTCTGGAAACACCATATATTTT
CDR3: CASSVDFQSSGNTIYF

length: 11
D: -
V: TRBV20-1
J: TRBJ2-3
size: -
DNA: TGCAGTTTTAGTGGGGCAGATACGCAGTATTTT
CDR3: CSFSGADTQYF

length: 15
D: TRBD2
V: TRBV5-1
J: TRBJ2-3
size: -
DNA: TGCGCCAGCAGACGACTAGCGGAACCCACAGATACGCAGTATTTT
CDR3: CASRRLAEPTDTQYF

length: 15
D: -
V: TRBV25-1
J: TRBJ2-2
size: -
DNA: TGTGCCAGCACCGAAGGTTTAGGGATGGCCGGGGAGCTGTTTTTT
CDR3: CASTEGLGMAGELFF

length: 16
D: TRBD2
V: TRBV5-6
J: TRBJ2-1
size: -
DNA: TGTGCCAGCAGCTGGGAGCGGGAGCTCTATTACAATGAGCAGTTCTTC
CDR3: CASSWERELYYNEQFF

length: 13
D: -
V: TRBV10-1
J: TRBJ2-3
size: -
DNA: TGCGCCACCGGGAGCACCAGCACAGATACGCAGTATTTT
CDR3: CATGSTSTDTQYF